The rows below give T cell receptor beta chains drawn from one sample of a study of T-cell memory formation after mild COVID-19. TCRdb re-analysed the 5' RACE reads in MiXCR, keeping a single row per CDR3 protein. Of some 490,000 distinct CDR3 sequences detected, about 20% appear once; the ten largest clones hold around an eighth. Sequenced sample: PBMCs or a T cell subset sorted from them (not recorded which). The receptor source for this set is an adult woman who had mild COVID-19 (a few samples of this study predate the infection). Cell type and time point are not known. Both conserved end residues are part of each CDR3. Fields, in order: V gene, CDR3 protein.

TRBV24-1 | CATSDFSGGDTQYF
TRBV12-3/TRBV12-4 | CASSPTTSWSYF
TRBV6-5 | CASSLQGVHYEQYF
TRBV9 | CASSVAGRGNTEAFF
TRBV7-9 | CASSLIGQGNTEAFF
TRBV9 | CASSVDPEGDITGELFF
TRBV19 | CASSITGPPTDTQYF
TRBV4-1 | CASSQLGTGVTEAFF
TRBV6-6 | CASSYGEGRYEQYF
TRBV6-5 | CASSYRKEQYF
TRBV25-1 | CASRGGLWANVLTF
TRBV30 | CAWSVNSVGEAFF
TRBV24-1 | CATRPSTGQSTDTQYF
TRBV5-1 | CASQAGDGTDTQYF
TRBV19 | CASSIVGRNTGELFF
TRBV25-1 | CASSDRGGALYGYTF
TRBV7-9 | CASSLARSVAETQYF
TRBV13 | CASSLWLAGGGETQYF
TRBV24-1 | CATSDTLAGSYNEQFF
TRBV12-3/TRBV12-4 | CASSLSRSSYEQYF
TRBV7-9 | CASSSELAGASKYNEQFF
TRBV29-1 | CSVGQNSDTQYF
TRBV6-2/TRBV6-3 | CASSYSRQSGLNTEAFF
TRBV14 | CASSQGHPWYF
TRBV5-6 | CASSLGGSRYEQYF
TRBV9 | CASSVVGTSGSRYNEQFF
TRBV3-1 | CASSPRLAGGRWNSYEQYF
TRBV18 | CASSPYAGQVDTQYF
TRBV7-2 | CASSSGLAPTGELFF
TRBV9 | CASSVVGTGGGETQYF
TRBV11-2 | CASSPGPMAKNIQYF
TRBV3-1 | CASSQDTGYNEQFF
TRBV6-2/TRBV6-3 | CASRGLALNTEAFF
TRBV29-1 | CSVNPSYNEQFF
TRBV4-1 | CASSQDGLASYNEQFF
TRBV9 | CASSDQRDTQYF
TRBV5-6 | CASSNRARETQYF
TRBV20-1 | CSARRLAGASSTDTQYF
TRBV7-2 | CASSLAAAGTGGYEQYF
TRBV18 | CASSPSVGVNSPLHF
TRBV6-5 | CAIRPISGNTIYF
TRBV20-1 | CSASSQRSNYGYTF
TRBV11-2 | CASSPNLQDSQHF
TRBV2 | CASRRFAKNIQYF
TRBV9 | CASSVAVGGETQYF
TRBV27 | CASRGGNTEAFF
TRBV5-1 | CASSWAEGELFF
TRBV7-3 | CASSLSGGLFF
TRBV12-3/TRBV12-4 | CASRDRGNTGELFF
TRBV7-9 | CASSLARVGGSHEQFF
TRBV3-1 | CASSQGNIGEQFF